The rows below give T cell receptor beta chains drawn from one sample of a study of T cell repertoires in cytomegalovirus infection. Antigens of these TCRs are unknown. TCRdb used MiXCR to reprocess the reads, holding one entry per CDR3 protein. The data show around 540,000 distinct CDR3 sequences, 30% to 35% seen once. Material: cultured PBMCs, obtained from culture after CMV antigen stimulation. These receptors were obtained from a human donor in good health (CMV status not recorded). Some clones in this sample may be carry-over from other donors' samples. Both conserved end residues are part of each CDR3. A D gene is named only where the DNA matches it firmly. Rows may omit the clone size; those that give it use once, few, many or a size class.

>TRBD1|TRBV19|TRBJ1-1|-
CASRMDRGQGNTEAFF
TGTGCCAGTAGGATGGACAGGGGGCAGGGGAACACTGAAGCTTTCTTT
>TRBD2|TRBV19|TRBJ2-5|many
CASRRLAGGSSGETQYF
TGTGCCAGTAGAAGACTAGCGGGAGGAAGTTCTGGTGAGACCCAGTACTTC
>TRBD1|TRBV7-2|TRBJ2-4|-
CASSLDVTGVFKAKNIQYF
TGTGCCAGCAGCTTAGATGTGACAGGGGTTTTCAAAGCCAAAAACATTCAGTACTTC
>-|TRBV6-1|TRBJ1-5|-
CASMAGSQPQHF
TGTGCCAGCATGGCGGGTAGTCAGCCCCAGCATTTT
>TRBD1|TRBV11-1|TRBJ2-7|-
CASSRQGASEQYF
TGTGCCAGCAGTCGACAGGGAGCAAGTGAGCAGTACTTC
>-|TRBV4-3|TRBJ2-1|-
CASSQDSEGGKQFF
TGCGCCAGCAGCCAAGATAGTGAAGGAGGCAAGCAGTTCTTC
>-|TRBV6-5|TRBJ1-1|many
CASSYSRFEAFF
TGTGCCAGCAGTTACTCGAGGTTTGAAGCTTTCTTT
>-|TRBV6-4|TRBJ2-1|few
CASSDAGASYNEQFF
TGTGCCAGCAGTGACGCAGGCGCATCCTACAATGAGCAGTTCTTC
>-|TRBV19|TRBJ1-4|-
CASSRGTGTPGFF
TGTGCCAGTAGTAGGGGAACCGGGACACCAGGGTTTTTT
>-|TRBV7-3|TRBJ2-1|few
CASSLSAAGANEQFF
TGTGCCAGCAGCTTAAGCGCGGCGGGGGCCAATGAGCAGTTCTTC
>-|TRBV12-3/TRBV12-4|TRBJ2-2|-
CASSFRAANTGELFF
TGTGCCAGCAGTTTCAGGGCCGCGAACACCGGGGAGCTGTTTTTT
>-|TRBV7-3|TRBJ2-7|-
CASSLTGGGEQYF
TGTGCCAGCAGCTTAACAGGGGGGGGAGAGCAGTACTTC
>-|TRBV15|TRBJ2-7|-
CATSRASAGDEQYF
TGTGCCACCAGCAGAGCGTCAGCAGGGGACGAGCAGTACTTC
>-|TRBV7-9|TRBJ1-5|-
CASSETGPPQHF
TGTGCCAGCAGCGAAACGGGCCCGCCCCAGCATTTT
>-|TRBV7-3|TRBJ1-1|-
CASSLMGGMNTEAFF
TGTGCCAGCAGCTTAATGGGGGGAATGAACACTGAAGCTTTCTTT
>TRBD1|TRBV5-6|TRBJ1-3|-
CASSWTGTTFSGNTIYF
TGTGCCAGCAGTTGGACAGGGACTACCTTCTCTGGAAACACCATATATTTT
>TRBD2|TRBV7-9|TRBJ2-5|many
CASSLVPSGAETQYF
TGTGCCAGCAGCTTAGTCCCCAGCGGGGCAGAGACCCAGTACTTC
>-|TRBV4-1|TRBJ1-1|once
CASSQSETFTNTEAFF
TGCGCCAGCAGCCAAAGTGAGACCTTTACGAACACTGAAGCTTTCTTT
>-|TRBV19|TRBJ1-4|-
CASRVTATNEKLFF
TGTGCCAGTAGGGTGACAGCAACTAATGAAAAACTGTTTTTT
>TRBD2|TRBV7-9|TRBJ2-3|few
CAGRAAGVADTQYF
TGTGCCGGGAGAGCGGCGGGAGTAGCAGATACGCAGTATTTT
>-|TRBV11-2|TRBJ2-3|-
CASSRLLRTDTQYF
TGTGCCAGCAGCCGACTCCTCCGCACAGATACGCAGTATTTT
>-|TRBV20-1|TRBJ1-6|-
CSARADNFHTSSSPLHF
TGCAGTGCTAGGGCGGACAATTTCCATACCTCCAGCTCACCCCTCCACTTT
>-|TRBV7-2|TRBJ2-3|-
CASSLGVRGSTDTQYF
TGTGCCAGCAGCTTAGGGGTGAGGGGGTCCACAGATACGCAGTATTTT
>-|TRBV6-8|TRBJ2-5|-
CASSYPPKSETQYF
TGTGCCAGCAGTTACCCCCCGAAGTCCGAGACCCAGTACTTC
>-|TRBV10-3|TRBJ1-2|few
CAISDRVDGYTF
TGTGCCATCAGTGACAGGGTTGATGGCTACACCTTC
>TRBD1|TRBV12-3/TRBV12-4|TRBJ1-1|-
CASRTRGQGVAEAFF
TGTGCCAGCAGGACCCGAGGACAGGGGGTCGCTGAAGCTTTCTTT
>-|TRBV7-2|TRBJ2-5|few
CASSLRVTQETQYF
TGTGCCAGCAGCTTACGTGTCACACAAGAGACCCAGTACTTC
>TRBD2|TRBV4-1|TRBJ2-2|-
CASSQTLGSGRAGELFF
TGCGCCAGCAGCCAAACACTAGGAAGCGGGAGGGCCGGGGAGCTGTTTTTT
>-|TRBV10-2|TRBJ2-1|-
CASSSQSNEQFF
TGCGCCAGCAGTTCACAGTCTAATGAGCAGTTCTTC
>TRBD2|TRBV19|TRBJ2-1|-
CASRPRLAGAHEQFF
TGTGCCAGTAGGCCCCGACTAGCGGGAGCCCATGAGCAGTTCTTC
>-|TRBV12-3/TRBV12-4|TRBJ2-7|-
CASTQSGYEQYF
TGTGCCAGCACCCAGTCTGGTTACGAGCAGTACTTC
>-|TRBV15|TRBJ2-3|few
CATTVGWGTDTQYF
TGTGCCACCACCGTGGGATGGGGCACAGATACGCAGTATTTT
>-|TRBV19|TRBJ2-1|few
CASSMDGNLVTNEQFF
TGTGCCAGTAGTATGGATGGTAACCTTGTCACGAATGAGCAGTTCTTC
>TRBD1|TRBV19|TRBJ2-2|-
CASSKMTGAAGELFF
TGTGCCAGTAGTAAAATGACAGGGGCGGCCGGGGAGCTGTTTTTT
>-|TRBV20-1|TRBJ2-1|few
CSAPKAQGFRDEQFF
TGCAGTGCCCCAAAGGCACAGGGTTTTCGAGATGAGCAGTTCTTC
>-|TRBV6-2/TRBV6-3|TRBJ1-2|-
CASSERQQRYMDGYTF
TGTGCCAGCAGCGAACGCCAGCAGCGGTATATGGATGGCTACACCTTC
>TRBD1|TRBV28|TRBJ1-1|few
CASSLNRGVSPFF
TGTGCCAGCAGTTTAAACAGGGGTGTTTCTCCTTTCTTT
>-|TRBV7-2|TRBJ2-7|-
CASSPSTGTPYEQYF
TGTGCCAGCAGCCCGTCGACAGGCACCCCCTACGAGCAGTACTTC